This T cell receptor (beta chain) was recorded in a study of beta chain features in type 1 diabetes (dated by TCRdb to 2017 to 2018). In terms of the full investigation: Mean age, gender distribution, total cell number and subset yield were not different between patients and healthy donors. In the study, TCRB repertoires of sorted circulating CD4+ T cell subsets from recently diagnosed type 1 diabetes patients were compared with those of matched healthy donors. A total of approximately 99,000,000 sorted cells were examined across all samples, and RNA yield correlated strongly with the number of cells per subset. Naive and central memory subsets were obtained from all 30 or so donors, but regulatory and stem cell-like memory subsets were isolated from only 8 patients and 8 healthy donors.

All of the isolated RNA was reverse transcribed with the High Capacity cDNA Reverse Transcription Kit, so expressed TCRB transcripts were sequenced. Deep immunoSEQ sequencing was applied to naive, central memory and regulatory T cell samples, giving an average of roughly 3.3 million total reads per sample. Sorted cells were lysed in RLT buffer and RNA was extracted with DNase-treated RNeasy Micro or Mini kits, depending on cell number. To prevent cross-contamination, each cell subset was processed individually, whereas patient and healthy donor samples were processed jointly. TCRB sequences were amplified from cDNA with the immunoSEQ multiplex PCR, producing 87-bp fragments spanning the CDR3 region. The amplicons were sequenced using the Illumina HiSeq platform. From the authors' description of their analysis: PCR bias was corrected computationally using synthetic template baselines, and reads within Hamming distance 2 were collapsed, with unmergeable singletons discarded. Reads were aligned against IMGT to assign V, D and J genes, CDR3 length and insertions or deletions at six rearrangement sites. Within each subset, clonotype counts were normalized to sorted cell number, and only after that were true diversity and Gini coefficients computed with the tcR R package. The overlap coefficient, calculated on TCRB nucleotide sequences, was used to measure repertoire sharing. Out-of-frame TCRB sequences from naive cells were analyzed as a proxy for the pre-selection repertoire. TCRdb retrieved this table from immuneACCESS and kept in-frame rearrangements only. Not all clones are present; in checked studies, unresolved V genes account for under half, and no reason is known for the remainder. V, J and clone size reflect that table, while D and trimming were determined from the DNA. Within this sample are roughly 300,000 clones, with approximately 14% of them counted one time only. Together, the top ten hold 0.017% of the sample.

The full study reports these points: Naive, central memory and regulatory TCRB repertoires appeared to be more alike among patients than among healthy donors. Shorter templates might have been favored by PCR, but patient and control samples were amplified and corrected together, so both groups would have been affected equally by any skew. Because cDNA was sequenced instead of genomic DNA, highly expressing activated cells could be over-represented, though the groups showed no difference in activation or CD3 levels. Type 1 diabetes patients showed a moderate but significant shortening of TCRB CDR3 length in all four CD4+ subsets. Because small numbers of individuals were included in the HLA sub-analyses, any influence of HLA type on TCRB rearrangement was left unresolved. At VDJ recombination sites, type 1 diabetes patients had fewer insertions and more deleted nucleotides, which implies abnormalities in thymic rearrangement.

Each donor gave one peripheral blood draw, approximately 110 mL on average, collected into heparinised tubes. Naive, central memory, regulatory and stem cell-like memory CD4+ T cells were sorted on a BD FACSAria II using a panel including CD45RO, CCR7, CD25, CD127, CD95 and CD27. Purity was above 98% for every sorted population. PBMCs were separated immediately by Lymphoprep density gradient centrifugation and were stained directly, without being cultured. So that batch effects would be minimized, each experiment stained and sorted samples in pairs, pairing one healthy donor with one patient. Points on this clone: What this receptor recognizes is not known. Per-nucleotide qualities are absent, and no much larger clonotype sits a single base away.

Sequences were obtained from naive CD4+ T cells from blood. The cell subset or site label for this specimen denotes: true naive CD4+ T cells. This sequence was found in a man aged 30 to 45 with type 1 diabetes.

The CDR3 protein is CASSLDSSGELFF. The DNA reads as follows: TGTGCCAGCAGCTTGGATTCTTCGGGGGAGCTGTTTTTT. The rearranged chain carries TRBV5-4 and TRBJ2-2; the D gene is unclear. The V and J ends are trimmed by 0 bases and 8 bases, leaving 8 bases between them. As encoded in the germline V gene (reference sequence), CDR1 is SGHNT while CDR2 is YYREEE. Spanning cysteine to phenylalanine, the CDR3 consists of 13 amino acids. CDR3 DNA only is kept here, 39 bases in frame from base 1. Beyond the CDR3, the reference TRBV5-4 and TRBJ2-2 genes provide the residues; the full variable domain reads: ETGVTQSPTHLIKTRGQQVTLRCSSQSGHNTVSWYQQALGQGPQFIFQYYREEENGRGNFPPRFSGLQFPNYSSELNVNALELDDSALYLCASSLDSSGELFFGEGSRLTVL.